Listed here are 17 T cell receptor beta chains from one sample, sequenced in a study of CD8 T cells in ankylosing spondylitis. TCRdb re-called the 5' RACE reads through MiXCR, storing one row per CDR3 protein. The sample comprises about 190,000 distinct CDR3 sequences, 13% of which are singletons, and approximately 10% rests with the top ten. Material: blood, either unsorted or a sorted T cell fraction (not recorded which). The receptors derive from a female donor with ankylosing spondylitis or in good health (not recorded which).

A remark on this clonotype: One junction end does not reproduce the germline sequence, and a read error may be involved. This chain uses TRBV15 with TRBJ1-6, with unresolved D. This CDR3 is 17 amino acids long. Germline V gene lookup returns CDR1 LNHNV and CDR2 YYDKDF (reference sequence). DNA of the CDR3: TGTGCCACCAGCAGAGCTGAGGAGGGATTCTATAATTCACCCCTTCACTTT. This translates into CATSRAEEGFYNSPLHF. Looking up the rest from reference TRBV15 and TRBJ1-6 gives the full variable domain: DAMVIQNPRYQVTQFGKPVTLSCSQTLNHNVMYWYQQKSSQAPKLLFHYYDKDFNNEADTPDNFQSRRPNTSFCFLDIRSPGLGDTAMYLCATSRAEEGFYNSPLHFGNGTRLTVT.

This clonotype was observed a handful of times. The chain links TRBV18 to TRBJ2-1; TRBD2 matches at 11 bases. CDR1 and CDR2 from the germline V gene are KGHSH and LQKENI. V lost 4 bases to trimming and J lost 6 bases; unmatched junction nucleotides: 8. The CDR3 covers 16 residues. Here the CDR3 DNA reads TGTGCCAGCTCACTTCAGACTAGCGGGATCGTCAATGAGCAGTTCTTC. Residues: CASSLQTSGIVNEQFF. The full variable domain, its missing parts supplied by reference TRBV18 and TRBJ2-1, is NAGVMQNPRHLVRRRGQEARLRCSPMKGHSHVYWYRQLPEEGLKFMVYLQKENIIDESGMPKERFSAEFPKEGPSILRIQQVVRGDSAAYFCASSLQTSGIVNEQFFGPGTRLTVL.

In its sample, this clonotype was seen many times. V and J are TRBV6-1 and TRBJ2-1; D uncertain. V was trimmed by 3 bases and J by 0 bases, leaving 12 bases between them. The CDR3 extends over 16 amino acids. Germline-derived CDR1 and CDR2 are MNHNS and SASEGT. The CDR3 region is CASSDWLGGSYNEQFF. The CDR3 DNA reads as TGTGCCAGCAGTGACTGGCTAGGTGGCTCCTACAATGAGCAGTTCTTC.

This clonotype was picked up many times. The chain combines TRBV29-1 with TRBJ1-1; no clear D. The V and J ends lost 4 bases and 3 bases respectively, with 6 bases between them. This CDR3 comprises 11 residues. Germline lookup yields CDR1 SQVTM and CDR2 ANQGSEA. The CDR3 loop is CSVAAYTEAFF. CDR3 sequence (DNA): TGCAGCGTTGCAGCCTACACTGAAGCTTTCTTT.

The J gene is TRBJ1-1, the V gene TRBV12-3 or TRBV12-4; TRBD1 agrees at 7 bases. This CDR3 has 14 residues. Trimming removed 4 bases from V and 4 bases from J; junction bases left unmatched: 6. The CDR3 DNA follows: TGTGCCAGCAGTTCTGGGACAGAGGGCACTGAAGCTTTCTTT. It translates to CASSSGTEGTEAFF.

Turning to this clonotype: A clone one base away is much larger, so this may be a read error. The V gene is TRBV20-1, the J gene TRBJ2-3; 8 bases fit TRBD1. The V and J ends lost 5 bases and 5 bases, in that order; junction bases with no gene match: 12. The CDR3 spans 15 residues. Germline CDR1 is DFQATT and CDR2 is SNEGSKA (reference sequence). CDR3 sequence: CSASVAGQGLDTQYF. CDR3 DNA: TGCAGTGCTTCAGTCGCAGGACAGGGTTTAGATACGCAGTATTTT.

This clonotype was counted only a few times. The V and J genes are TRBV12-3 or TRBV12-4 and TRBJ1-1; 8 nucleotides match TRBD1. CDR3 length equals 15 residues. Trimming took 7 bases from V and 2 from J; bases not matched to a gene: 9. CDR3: CASIPQGGLNTEAFF. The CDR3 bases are TGTGCCAGCATACCACAGGGGGGACTTAACACTGAAGCTTTCTTT.

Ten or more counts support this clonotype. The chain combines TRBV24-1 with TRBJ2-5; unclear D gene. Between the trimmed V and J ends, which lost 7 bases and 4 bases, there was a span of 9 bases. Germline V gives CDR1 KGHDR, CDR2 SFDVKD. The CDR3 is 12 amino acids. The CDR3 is CATRDSRETQYF. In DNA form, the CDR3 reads TGTGCCACCAGGGATAGTCGAGAGACCCAGTACTTC.

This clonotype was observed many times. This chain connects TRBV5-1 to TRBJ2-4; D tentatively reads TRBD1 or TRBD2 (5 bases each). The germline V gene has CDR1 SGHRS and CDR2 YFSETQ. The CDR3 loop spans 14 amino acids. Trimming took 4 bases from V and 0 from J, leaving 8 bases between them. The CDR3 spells CASSPGTAKNIQYF. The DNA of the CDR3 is TGCGCCAGCAGCCCGGGGACAGCCAAAAACATTCAGTACTTC.

Here the CDR3 reads CALPTQGLADRLSTDTQYF. CDR3 sequence (DNA): TGTGCCCTCCCCACGCAGGGACTAGCGGATCGGCTAAGCACAGATACGCAGTATTTT. V is TRBV3-1 and J is TRBJ2-3; 11 bases are shared with TRBD2. Losses at the gene ends were 11 bases for V and 0 bases for J; bases not matched to a gene: 19. Germline values: CDR1 LGHDT, CDR2 YNNKEL (reference sequence). The CDR3 has 19 residues.

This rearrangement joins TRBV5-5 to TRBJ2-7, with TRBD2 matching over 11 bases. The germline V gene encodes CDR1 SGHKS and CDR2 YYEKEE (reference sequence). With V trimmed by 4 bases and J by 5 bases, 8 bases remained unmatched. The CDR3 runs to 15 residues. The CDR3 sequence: CASSLTSGSFHEQYF. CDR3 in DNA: TGTGCCAGCAGCCTTACTAGCGGGAGTTTCCACGAGCAGTACTTC.

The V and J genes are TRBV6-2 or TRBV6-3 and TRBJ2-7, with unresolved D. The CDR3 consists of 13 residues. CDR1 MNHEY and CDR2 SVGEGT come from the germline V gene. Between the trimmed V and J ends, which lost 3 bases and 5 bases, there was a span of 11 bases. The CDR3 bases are TGTGCCAGCAGTTATACCAGAGTACACGAGCAGTACTTC. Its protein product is CASSYTRVHEQYF.

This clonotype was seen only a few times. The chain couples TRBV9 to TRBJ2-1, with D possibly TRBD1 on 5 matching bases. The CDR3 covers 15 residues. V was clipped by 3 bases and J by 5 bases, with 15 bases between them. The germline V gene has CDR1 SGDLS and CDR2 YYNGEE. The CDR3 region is CASSALGVTDNEQFF. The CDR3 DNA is TGTGCCAGCAGCGCCCTAGGAGTGACAGACAATGAGCAGTTCTTC.

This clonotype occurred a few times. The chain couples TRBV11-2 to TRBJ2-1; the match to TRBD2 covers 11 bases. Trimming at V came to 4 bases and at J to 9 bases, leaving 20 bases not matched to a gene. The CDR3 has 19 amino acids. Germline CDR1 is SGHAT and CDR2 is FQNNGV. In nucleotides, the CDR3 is TGTGCCAGCAGCTACAAGGGATTTCTAGCGGGAGGCACTGATGGTGAGCAGTTCTTC. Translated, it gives CASSYKGFLAGGTDGEQFF. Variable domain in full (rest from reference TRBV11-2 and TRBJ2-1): EAGVAQSPRYKIIEKRQSVAFWCNPISGHATLYWYQQILGQGPKLLIQFQNNGVVDDSQLPKDRFSAERLKGVDSTLKIQPAKLEDSAVYLCASSYKGFLAGGTDGEQFFGPGTRLTVL.

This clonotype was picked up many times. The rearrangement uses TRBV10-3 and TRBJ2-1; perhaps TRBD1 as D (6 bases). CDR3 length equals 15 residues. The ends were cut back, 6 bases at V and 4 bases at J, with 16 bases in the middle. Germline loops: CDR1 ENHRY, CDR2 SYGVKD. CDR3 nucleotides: TGTGCCATCAGGACTAAGCACAGGGTTTACAATGAGCAGTTCTTC. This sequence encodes CAIRTKHRVYNEQFF.

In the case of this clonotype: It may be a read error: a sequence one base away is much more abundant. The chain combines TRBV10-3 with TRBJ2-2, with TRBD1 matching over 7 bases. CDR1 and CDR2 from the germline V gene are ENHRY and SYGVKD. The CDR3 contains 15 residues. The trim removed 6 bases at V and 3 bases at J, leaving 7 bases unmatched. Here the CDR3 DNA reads TGTGCCATCAGACCGGGACAGAGTCACACCGGGGAGCTGTTTTTT. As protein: CAIRPGQSHTGELFF.

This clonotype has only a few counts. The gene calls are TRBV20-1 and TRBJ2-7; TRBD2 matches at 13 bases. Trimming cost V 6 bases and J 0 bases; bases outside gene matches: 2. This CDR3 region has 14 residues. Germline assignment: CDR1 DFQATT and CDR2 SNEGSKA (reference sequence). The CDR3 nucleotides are TGCAGTGCCCGGACTAGCGGGAGCTCCTACGAGCAGTACTTC. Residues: CSARTSGSSYEQYF.